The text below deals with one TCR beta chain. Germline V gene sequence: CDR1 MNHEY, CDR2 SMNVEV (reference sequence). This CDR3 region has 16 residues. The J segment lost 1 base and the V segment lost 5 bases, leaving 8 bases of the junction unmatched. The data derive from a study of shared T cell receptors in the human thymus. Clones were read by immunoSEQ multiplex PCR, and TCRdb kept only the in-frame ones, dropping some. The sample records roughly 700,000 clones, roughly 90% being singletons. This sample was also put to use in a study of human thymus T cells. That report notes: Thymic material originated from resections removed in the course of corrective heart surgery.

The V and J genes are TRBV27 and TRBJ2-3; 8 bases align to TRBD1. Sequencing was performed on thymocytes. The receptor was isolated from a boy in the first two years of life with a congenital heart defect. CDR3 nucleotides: TGTGCCAGCAGTCCGAGACGACAGGGGCGCACAGATACGCAGTATTTT. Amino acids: CASSPRRQGRTDTQYF.